What follows are 8 T cell receptor beta chains derived from one specimen sequenced in a study of cytomegalovirus exposure and HLA in healthy donors. In the PCR, 60 Vbeta and 13 Jbeta primers were used. Generated by immunoSEQ multiplex PCR, the TCRdb table keeps only in-frame clones and is missing some. There are over 100,000 clones in the sample; around 76% occur only once, and around 7.2% lies in the top ten. What was sequenced was PBMCs. The receptors were sampled from a male donor in good health and CMV-seronegative.

The chain uses TRBV19 and TRBJ2-1, with 8 nucleotides matching TRBD1. Germline CDR1 is LNHDA and CDR2 is SQIVND (reference sequence). Trimming cost V 5 bases and J 1 base; bases outside gene matches: 4. The CDR3 runs 15 residues. The CDR3 reads CASSFDRGSYNEQFF. CDR3 DNA sequence: TGTGCCAGTAGTTTCGACAGGGGTTCCTACAATGAGCAGTTCTTC. The full variable domain, with the rest looked up from reference TRBV19 and TRBJ2-1, is DGGITQSPKYLFRKEGQNVTLSCEQNLNHDAMYWYRQDPGQGLRLIYYSQIVNDFQKGDIAEGYSVSREKKESFPLTVTSAQKNPTAFYLCASSFDRGSYNEQFFGPGTRLTVL.

V gene TRBV6-5 combines with J gene TRBJ1-4; the D is unclear. In germline, CDR1 is MNHEY, CDR2 SVGAGI. The V end was cut by 2 bases, the J end by 0 bases, with 7 bases between. CDR3 length: 15 amino acids. As DNA, the CDR3 is TGTGCCAGCAGTTACGCGGAATCAACTAATGAAAAACTGTTTTTT. Encoded protein: CASSYAESTNEKLFF.

This clone turned up a few times. The V gene is TRBV2, the J gene TRBJ2-5; 11 bases are shared with TRBD1. Germline CDR1 SNHLY, CDR2 FYNNEI. The CDR3 spans 14 residues. With V trimmed by 4 bases and J by 5 bases, 3 bases remained unmatched. CDR3 protein: CASSGDRGWETQYF. The CDR3 nucleotides are TGTGCCAGCAGTGGGGACAGGGGGTGGGAGACCCAGTACTTC.

This rearrangement joins TRBV7-2 to TRBJ2-5; 7 nucleotides align to TRBD2. From germline, CDR1 is SGHTA and CDR2 FQGNSA. The J segment lost 1 base and the V segment lost 3 bases, leaving 5 bases of the junction unmatched. The CDR3 sequence is 15 residues long. The CDR3 sequence is CASSFIAGLQETQYF. In nucleotides, the CDR3 is TGTGCCAGCAGCTTCATAGCGGGTCTCCAAGAGACCCAGTACTTC.

This clone came up a few times. The chain employs TRBV6-1 and TRBJ1-4, with D perhaps matching TRBD1 (5 bases). The CDR3 spans 13 residues. The V gene lost 4 bases and the J gene lost 7 bases, with 10 bases spanning the gap. From germline, CDR1 is MNHNS and CDR2 SASEGT. The CDR3 protein is CASSGRAIEKLFF. CDR3 coding DNA: TGTGCCAGCAGTGGCAGGGCAATTGAAAAACTGTTTTTT.

This rearrangement joins TRBV9 to TRBJ2-3, with unresolved D. This CDR3 region has 16 residues. The V end lost 2 bases, the J end lost 1 base, and 14 bases lay between the germline ends. The germline gives CDR1 SGDLS, CDR2 YYNGEE. CDR3 DNA sequence: TGTGCCAGCAGCGTTAGCAGTCTACGGGGCACAGATACGCAGTATTTT. Its translation is CASSVSSLRGTDTQYF.

V usage is TRBV6-1 and J usage is TRBJ1-6; D might be TRBD1 (6 bases). Germline V gene sequence: CDR1 MNHNS, CDR2 SASEGT. Trimming took off 7 bases at V and 9 bases at J, with 19 bases between the two ends. This CDR3 spans 15 amino acids. CDR3 region: CASTQKFSGVSPLHF. The CDR3 DNA is TGTGCCAGCACCCAGAAATTTTCAGGGGTTTCACCCCTCCACTTT.

V usage is TRBV7-2 and J usage is TRBJ2-1; the D gene is possibly TRBD2 (5 bases). CDR1 SGHTA and CDR2 FQGNSA come from the germline V gene. CDR3 length: 12 residues. Trimming removed 5 bases at V and 8 bases at J, with 10 bases between. The CDR3, as DNA: TGTGCCAGCAGCCGTCCGCGGGATGAGCAGTTCTTC. Amino acid sequence: CASSRPRDEQFF.